This passage covers 29 T cell receptor beta chains from one sample sequenced in a study of control samples from healthy donors and cancer patients. Profiling relied on immunoSEQ multiplex PCR, and the TCRdb table lists in-frame clones only, not all of them. The sample includes around 85,000 clones, roughly 93% of them seen just once. The sequencing sample was made of blood. The receptor source for this set is a woman between 18 and 29 years old in good health.

The chain carries TRBV27 and TRBJ2-3, with TRBD2 identical over 13 bases. The length of the CDR3 is 19 residues. V was clipped by 6 bases and J by 3 bases; unmatched bases: 15. CDR1 and CDR2 from the germline V gene are MNHEY and SMNVEV (reference sequence). The CDR3 sequence is CASSQLAGGPDWETDTQYF. CDR3 in DNA: TGTGCCAGCAGCCAACTAGCGGGAGGGCCCGATTGGGAGACAGATACGCAGTATTTT.

The rearrangement joins TRBV5-1 to TRBJ2-5; 7 nucleotides match TRBD2. Germline V lookup: CDR1 SGHRS, CDR2 YFSETQ. The CDR3 is made up of 18 amino acids. Trimming removed 3 bases from V and 5 bases from J; junction bases left unmatched: 19. The CDR3 protein is CASSSELSGGSYRETQYF. CDR3 sequence (DNA): TGCGCCAGCAGCTCAGAATTGAGTGGCGGGAGTTATAGGGAGACCCAGTACTTC.

The chain joins TRBV5-8 to TRBJ2-2, with D possibly matching TRBD1 (6 bases). The CDR3 totals 20 residues. Trimming cost V 8 bases and J 2 bases, with 31 bases left between them. CDR1 SGHTS and CDR2 YDEGEE come from the germline V gene. CDR3 DNA: TGTGCCAGAGACCAAGACTCCAAACAAGGACAGATCTTAAACACCGGGGAGCTGTTTTTT. Translating it yields CARDQDSKQGQILNTGELFF. The variable domain in full, completed from reference TRBV5-8 and TRBJ2-2, reads EAGVTQSPTHLIKTRGQQATLRCSPISGHTSVYWYQQALGLGLQFLLWYDEGEERNRGNFPPRFSGRQFPNYSSELNVNALELEDSALYLCARDQDSKQGQILNTGELFFGEGSRLTVL.

The chain combines TRBV18 with TRBJ1-5, with a tentative D call TRBD1 (5 bases). There are 13 residues in the CDR3. Germline CDR1 is KGHSH and CDR2 is LQKENI. The germline V and J ends were trimmed by 3 bases and 9 bases, with 12 bases remaining between them. The chain's CDR3 is CASSPVGDRPQHF. In DNA form, the CDR3 reads TGTGCCAGCTCACCGGTAGGGGATCGGCCCCAGCATTTT.

The rearrangement joins TRBV7-2 to TRBJ2-3; the match to TRBD1 covers 7 bases. Germline V gene lookup returns CDR1 SGHTA and CDR2 FQGNSA. The CDR3 is made up of 12 amino acids. Unmatched junction bases numbered 0, after V lost 5 bases and J lost 4 bases. The CDR3 reads CASSQGADTQYF. The DNA of the CDR3 is TGTGCCAGCAGCCAGGGGGCAGATACGCAGTATTTT.

This clone has only one observation. This sequence joins TRBV3-1 (or the pseudogene TRBV3-2) and TRBJ1-1; D uncertain. The length of the CDR3 is 12 residues. Germline values: CDR1 LGHDT, CDR2 YNNKEL (reference sequence). Trimming left V 4 bases short and J 0 bases short, with 3 bases between. CDR3 sequence reads: CASSLLNTEAFF. The CDR3 DNA is TGTGCCAGCAGCCTCCTGAACACTGAAGCTTTCTTT.

The V gene is TRBV11-2, the J gene TRBJ2-2; TRBD2 is a possible D gene (5 bases). Trimming cost V 1 base and J 0 bases, with 15 bases left between them. Germline V gives CDR1 SGHAT, CDR2 FQNNGV. The CDR3 extends over 18 amino acids. The chain's CDR3 is CASSLVYRTSTNTGELFF. The DNA of the CDR3 is TGTGCCAGCAGCTTAGTCTATAGGACTTCAACGAACACCGGGGAGCTGTTTTTT.

This chain uses TRBV19 with TRBJ2-1, with 9 bases fitting TRBD2. The V gene's germline CDR1 is LNHDA and CDR2 SQIVND (reference sequence). V lost 2 bases and J lost 1; bases outside the gene matches: 9. This CDR3 contains 18 residues. CDR3 coding DNA: TGTGCCAGTAGTATAAGGAGGGTGAGCGGGGGGTCCTACAATGAGCAGTTCTTC. Residues: CASSIRRVSGGSYNEQFF.

The chain employs TRBV28 and TRBJ1-3, with D maybe TRBD1 (5 bases). The V and J ends lost 5 bases and 0 bases respectively, with 14 bases between them. Germline V gene data show CDR1 as MDHEN and CDR2 as SYDVKM. The CDR3 spans 16 residues. CDR3 bases: TGTGCCAGCAGTCCGGGGGGGTTGGGCTCTGGAAACACCATATATTTT. Residues: CASSPGGLGSGNTIYF.

The chain has TRBV28 and TRBJ1-2; the match to TRBD1 covers 7 bases. The length of the CDR3 is 15 residues. Unmatched junction bases numbered 8, after V lost 7 bases and J lost 0 bases. In germline, CDR1 is MDHEN, CDR2 SYDVKM. DNA of the CDR3: TGTGCCAGCATGGGGGGGACAGTCTCTAACTATGGCTACACCTTC. Its translation: CASMGGTVSNYGYTF.

This rearrangement joins TRBV7-2 to TRBJ2-7; perhaps D is TRBD1 or TRBD2 (5 bases each). The CDR3 has 13 amino acids. Between the trimmed V and J ends, which lost 1 base and 12 bases, there was a span of 16 bases. Germline lookup yields CDR1 SGHTA and CDR2 FQGNSA. CDR3 residues: CASSLGLRDRWYF. The DNA for the CDR3 is TGTGCCAGCAGCTTAGGGCTCCGGGACCGGTGGTACTTC.

The chain uses TRBV5-1 and TRBJ1-6; the match to TRBD1 covers 12 bases. This CDR3 spans 15 amino acids. The ends lost 3 bases at V and 7 bases at J; junction bases unmatched: 2. The germline gives CDR1 SGHRS, CDR2 YFSETQ. CDR3 region: CASSSGTGGNSPLHF. The CDR3 nucleotides read TGCGCCAGCAGCTCCGGGACAGGGGGCAATTCACCCCTCCACTTT.

The chain uses TRBV10-3 and TRBJ1-6; TRBD1 might be the D (5 bases). CDR3 length: 14 residues. CDR1 is ENHRY and CDR2 is SYGVKD in the germline V gene. V lost 7 bases, J lost 9 bases, and 16 bases lay in between. Written as DNA, the CDR3 is TGTGCCATCAAGAATCAGGGTCTGGGTTCACCCCTCCACTTT. The encoded protein is CAIKNQGLGSPLHF.

As to this clone: This specimen includes other DNA sequences encoding the same CDR3. The rearrangement joins TRBV3-1 (or the pseudogene TRBV3-2) to TRBJ2-3; TRBD2 might be the D (5 bases). Per the germline V gene, CDR1 is LGHDT and CDR2 is YNNKEL (reference sequence). Trimming removed 3 bases from V and 6 bases from J, with 7 bases in between. This CDR3 region has 12 residues. The CDR3 sequence is CASSQERDTQYF. The CDR3 DNA reads as TGTGCCAGCAGCCAGGAGCGGGATACGCAGTATTTT.

This chain connects TRBV5-6 to TRBJ1-1; no clear D gene. V was pared by 3 bases and J by 1 base, with 10 bases between. From germline, CDR1 is SGHDT and CDR2 YYEEEE. The CDR3 is 14 residues long. This CDR3 is CASSWEGANTEAFF. CDR3 in DNA: TGTGCCAGCAGCTGGGAGGGAGCGAACACTGAAGCTTTCTTT.

The chain employs TRBV6-1 and TRBJ2-7; D remains ambiguous. The CDR3 runs 14 residues. Trimming shortened V by 2 bases and J by 4 bases, and 12 bases separated the two germline ends. Germline loops: CDR1 MNHNS, CDR2 SASEGT. In DNA, the CDR3 is TGTGCCAGCAGTGAACGTTTAATAAGTTACGAGCAGTACTTC. Translation: CASSERLISYEQYF.

The chain has TRBV27 and TRBJ1-4, with TRBD1 matching 9 bases. This CDR3 has 14 amino acids. Trimming at V came to 6 bases and at J to 8 bases, leaving 7 bases not matched to a gene. Germline V gene data show CDR1 as MNHEY and CDR2 as SMNVEV (reference sequence). DNA for the CDR3: TGTGCCAGCAGAGGGACAGGGTATGGAGAAAAACTGTTTTTT. Translated, it gives CASRGTGYGEKLFF. Supplemented by reference TRBV27 and TRBJ1-4, the full variable domain reads EAQVTQNPRYLITVTGKKLTVTCSQNMNHEYMSWYRQDPGLGLRQIYYSMNVEVTDKGDVPEGYKVSRKEKRNFPLILESPSPNQTSLYFCASRGTGYGEKLFFGSGTQLSVL.

The chain joins TRBV2 to TRBJ2-7; D possibly corresponds to TRBD2 (6 bases). The germline V and J ends were trimmed by 5 bases and 1 base, with 9 bases remaining between them. CDR1 and CDR2 (germline): SNHLY, FYNNEI. The CDR3 is 13 amino acids. CDR3 residues: CASSHGTSYEQYF. As DNA, the CDR3 is TGTGCCAGCAGTCACGGGACTTCCTACGAGCAGTACTTC. Looking up the rest from reference TRBV2 and TRBJ2-7 gives the full variable domain: EPEVTQTPSHQVTQMGQEVILRCVPISNHLYFYWYRQILGQKVEFLVSFYNNEISEKSEIFDDQFSVERPDGSNFTLKIRSTKLEDSAMYFCASSHGTSYEQYFGPGTRLTVT.

The J gene is TRBJ2-7, the V gene TRBV15; 10 positions agree with TRBD1. CDR3 length equals 15 residues. The germline V gene has CDR1 LNHNV and CDR2 YYDKDF (reference sequence). Unmatched junction bases numbered 5, after V lost 3 bases and J lost 3 bases. CDR3 in DNA: TGTGCCACCAGCAGTCCAGGACAGGGGGTCTACGAGCAGTACTTC. As protein: CATSSPGQGVYEQYF.

The chain links TRBV14 to TRBJ1-5; D not resolved. The CDR3 is 13 amino acids. The germline gives CDR1 SGHDN, CDR2 FVKESK. With 4 bases removed from V and 4 bases from J, the gap between germline ends came to 8 bases. CDR3 region: CASSPTMNQPQHF. Here the CDR3 DNA reads TGTGCCAGCAGCCCTACAATGAATCAGCCCCAGCATTTT.

The chain is built from TRBV10-1 and TRBJ2-2; possible D gene TRBD2, 5 bases. Per the germline V gene, CDR1 is WNHNN and CDR2 is SYGVQD (reference sequence). Trimming left V 3 bases short and J 6 bases short, with 8 bases between. The CDR3 loop spans 13 amino acids. The CDR3 DNA reads TGCGCCAGCAGTGAATTCGGGGCCGGGGAGCTGTTTTTT. It encodes CASSEFGAGELFF.

The chain recombines TRBV6-2 or TRBV6-3 with TRBJ2-7, with 8 positions matching TRBD2. Germline V gives CDR1 MNHEY, CDR2 SVGEGT. Germline trimming cut 2 bases from V and 3 bases from J; bases unmatched to any gene: 9. This CDR3 region has 16 residues. The CDR3 bases are TGTGCCAGCAGTTACCCCCCTCTAGCGGGTCTCTACGAGCAGTACTTC. Protein: CASSYPPLAGLYEQYF.

The chain uses TRBV7-6 and TRBJ1-1, with D maybe TRBD1 (6 bases). Trimming removed 2 bases from V and 2 bases from J, with 24 bases in between. The CDR3 is 19 residues long. In germline, CDR1 is SGHVS, CDR2 FNYEAQ. In DNA, the CDR3 is TGTGCCAGCAGCTTAATCGGTGCGGGGGGGCCGGCCTCCAACACTGAAGCTTTCTTT. Amino acids: CASSLIGAGGPASNTEAFF.

The V gene is TRBV2, the J gene TRBJ2-3; D uncertain. V dropped 3 bases and J dropped 2 bases, with 9 bases sitting between them. The CDR3 has 14 amino acids. Germline V CDR1 and CDR2: SNHLY, FYNNEI. CDR3 sequence (DNA): TGTGCCAGCAGTGAGTCCGAGCACACAGATACGCAGTATTTT. As protein: CASSESEHTDTQYF.

This sequence joins TRBV19 and TRBJ1-1; no definite D call. V lost 1 base to trimming and J lost 5 bases, with 5 bases between them. The CDR3 has 12 residues. Germline lookup yields CDR1 LNHDA and CDR2 SQIVND (reference sequence). CDR3 region: CASSIGATEAFF. Here the CDR3 DNA reads TGTGCCAGTAGTATAGGGGCTACTGAAGCTTTCTTT.

J is TRBJ2-4 and V is TRBV9, with a possible D match to TRBD2 (6 bases). This CDR3 spans 19 amino acids. In germline, CDR1 is SGDLS, CDR2 YYNGEE. Trimming took 3 bases from V and 0 from J, leaving 22 bases between them. The CDR3 sequence is CASSGSRGLPGLAKNIQYF. The CDR3, as DNA: TGTGCCAGCAGCGGGTCCCGGGGCCTACCGGGACTAGCCAAAAACATTCAGTACTTC.

The V gene is TRBV19, the J gene TRBJ2-7; the match to TRBD1 covers 12 bases. Germline CDR1 LNHDA, CDR2 SQIVND (reference sequence). This CDR3 has 15 amino acids. Trimming cost V 4 bases and J 3 bases; bases outside gene matches: 4. The CDR3, as DNA: TGTGCCAGTAGTACCGGGACAGGGGGCGTCTACGAGCAGTACTTC. Its protein product is CASSTGTGGVYEQYF.

The rearrangement links TRBV20-1 to TRBJ1-2, with unresolved D. Trimming pared 3 bases from V and 7 bases from J, leaving 9 bases between. Germline CDR1 DFQATT, CDR2 SNEGSKA (reference sequence). The CDR3 covers 11 residues. As DNA, the CDR3 is TGCAGTGCTAGCCTCACAAGTGGCTACACCTTC. Its protein product is CSASLTSGYTF.

The J gene is TRBJ2-7, the V gene TRBV6-6, with TRBD1 as a possible D gene (7 bases). Trimming stripped 6 bases from V and 4 bases from J, with 13 bases between. From germline, CDR1 is MNHNY and CDR2 SVGAGI (reference sequence). The CDR3 extends over 13 amino acids. CDR3 bases: TGTGCCAGCAGCCCACAGGGGACTTACGAGCAGTACTTC. It is translated as CASSPQGTYEQYF.